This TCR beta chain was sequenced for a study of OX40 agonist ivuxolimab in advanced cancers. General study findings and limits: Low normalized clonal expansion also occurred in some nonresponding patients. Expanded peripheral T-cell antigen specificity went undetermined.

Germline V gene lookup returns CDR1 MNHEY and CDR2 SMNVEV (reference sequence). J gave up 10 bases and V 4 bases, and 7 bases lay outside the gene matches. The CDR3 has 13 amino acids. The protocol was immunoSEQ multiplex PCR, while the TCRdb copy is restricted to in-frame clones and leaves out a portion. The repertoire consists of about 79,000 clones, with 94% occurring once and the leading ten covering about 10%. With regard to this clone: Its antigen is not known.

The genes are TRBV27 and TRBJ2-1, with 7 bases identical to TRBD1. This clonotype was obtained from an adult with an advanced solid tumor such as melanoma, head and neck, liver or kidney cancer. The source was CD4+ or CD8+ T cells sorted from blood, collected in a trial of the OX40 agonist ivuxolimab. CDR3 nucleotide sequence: TGTGCCAGCAGTTCAACCCCGGGACAGGAGCAGTTCTTC. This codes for CASSSTPGQEQFF.